This TCR beta chain was documented in a study of shared clonotypes between healthy human individuals. Notes on the study in general: Some naive CD4 clonotypes, about 5.5%, turned up in common across several donors.

The length of the CDR3 is 13 residues. Germline CDR1 is SGDLS and CDR2 is YYNGEE. V was pared by 3 bases and J by 5 bases, with 11 bases between. Naive-designated CD8 cells lacked CD45RO, were positively enriched for CCR7, and omitted terminally differentiated effector memory CD45RA+ cells. Everyone who donated was a Caucasian adult who lived in Nashville, Tennessee. On this clone itself: As yet, its antigen is unknown. Additional DNA sequences in this sample encode the identical CDR3.

Running of the assay took place at deep level. The protocol was immunoSEQ multiplex PCR, while the TCRdb copy is restricted to in-frame clones and leaves out a portion. The sample has about 1,900,000 clones; roughly 95% are singletons. The chain has TRBV9 and TRBJ1-1; TRBD1 is a possible D gene (6 bases). The clonotype was recovered from a man aged 18-30 years in good health. Sequencing was carried out using naive CD8+ T cells sorted from blood. The DNA of the CDR3 is TGTGCCAGCAGCGGAACAGGGAGGACTGAAGCTTTCTTT. This encodes CASSGTGRTEAFF. The complete variable domain, with remaining parts taken from reference TRBV9 and TRBJ1-1, reads DSGVTQTPKHLITATGQRVTLRCSPRSGDLSVYWYQQSLDQGLQFLIQYYNGEERAKGNILERFSAQQFPDLHSELNLSSLELGDSALYFCASSGTGRTEAFFGQGTRLTVV.